The clone carrying this T cell receptor beta chain has a handful of counts. At one end the junction does not follow the germline gene, possibly because of a read error. Authors' analysis steps: Estimation of nucleated cell counts was performed using reference gene primer amplification. The protocol was immunoSEQ multiplex PCR, while the TCRdb copy is restricted to in-frame clones and leaves out a portion. V, J and clone size derive from that table, while D and trimming were established from the DNA sequence. The sample lists about 99,000 clones, approximately 79% occurring once. The entry originates in a study of blood T cell repertoires in COVID-19. Study-wide context: Both acute and convalescent COVID-19 samples were obtained from the United States, Italy and Spain. In each case, the material was cDNA or gDNA derived from T cells, B-cell-depleted T cells, or PBMCs.

The CDR3 loop spans 14 amino acids. Germline V gene lookup returns CDR1 SGHRS and CDR2 YFSETQ. The sequence came from a woman of 80 years or more with active or convalescent COVID-19. Input material: peripheral blood. The J gene is TRBJ2-2, the V gene TRBV5-1; a weak D match, TRBD1 (5 bases). CDR3 region: CASSLRGNTGELFF. DNA for the CDR3: TGTGCCAGCAGCTTAAGGGGCAACACCGGGGAGCTGTTTTTT.